This T cell receptor (beta chain) was sequenced during a study of monozygotic twins with inflammatory bowel disease. Germline assignment: CDR1 KGHDR and CDR2 SFDVKD. The length of the CDR3 is 16 residues. From the 5' RACE reads, TCRdb lists one entry per CDR3 protein and no DNA. The repertoire table contains under 200,000 distinct CDR3 sequences. This sequence joins TRBV24-1 and TRBJ2-2; TCRdb calls TRBD2, which cannot be checked without DNA. Sequenced: blood. The receptor was isolated from a human donor with ulcerative colitis or Crohn's disease, or a healthy co-twin of an affected twin (not recorded which). CDR3 protein: CATSGGLAFSTGELFF.